Shown below are 21 T cell receptor beta chains from a single sample sequenced in a study of shared T cell receptors in the human thymus. Here immunoSEQ multiplex PCR was the method, and the copy in TCRdb shows in-frame clones only, minus some. This sample has more than 300,000 clones, with 95% found just once. Sequencing was done on a sample of thymocytes. These receptors were taken from a human donor.

This chain uses TRBV28 with TRBJ2-3, with D uncertain. In germline, CDR1 is MDHEN, CDR2 SYDVKM. The CDR3 is made up of 12 amino acids. The V gene lost 7 bases and the J gene lost 6 bases, with 11 bases spanning the gap. CDR3 amino acids: CASTLSPDTQYF. In DNA, the CDR3 is TGTGCCAGCACCCTTTCCCCCGATACGCAGTATTTT.

The chain links TRBV27 to TRBJ2-7; D possibly corresponds to TRBD2 (6 bases). This CDR3 region has 17 residues. CDR1 and CDR2 (germline): MNHEY, SMNVEV (reference sequence). Trimming took 6 bases from V and 5 from J, leaving 26 bases between them. CDR3 sequence: CASSRGIGWDSLNEQYF. Written as DNA, the CDR3 is TGTGCCAGCAGCCGCGGAATCGGCTGGGACTCCCTCAACGAGCAGTACTTC.

This clone was picked up a small number of times. The chain has TRBV5-5 and TRBJ2-1; D gene uncertain. Per the germline V gene, CDR1 is SGHKS and CDR2 is YYEKEE (reference sequence). V lost 4 bases, J lost 0 bases, and 14 bases lay in between. The CDR3 extends over 16 amino acids. The CDR3 region is CASSNIKALSYNEQFF. CDR3 sequence (DNA): TGTGCCAGCAGCAATATAAAGGCCCTCTCCTACAATGAGCAGTTCTTC. The whole variable domain, remainder taken from reference TRBV5-5 and TRBJ2-1, is DAGVTQSPTHLIKTRGQQVTLRCSPISGHKSVSWYQQVLGQGPQFIFQYYEKEERGRGNFPDRFSARQFPNYSSELNVNALLLGDSALYLCASSNIKALSYNEQFFGPGTRLTVL.

The CDR3 protein is CASNPWCGYRNNEKLFF. CDR3 sequence (DNA): TGTGCCAGTAACCCATGGTGTGGTTACAGGAATAATGAAAAACTGTTTTTT. The V call is TRBV19, the J call TRBJ1-4; maybe TRBD1 (5 bases). Trimming removed 7 bases at V and 4 bases at J, with 22 bases between. The CDR3 is 17 amino acids. Per germline, CDR1 LNHDA and CDR2 SQIVND (reference sequence).

The chain carries TRBV5-1 and TRBJ1-6; D uncertain. Germline CDR1 is SGHRS and CDR2 is YFSETQ. The CDR3 has 16 amino acids. V shed 2 bases and J shed 0 bases, with 9 bases lying between them. The CDR3, as DNA: TGCGCCAGCAGCTTACAGTCCCGCTCCTATAATTCACCCCTCCACTTT. Residues: CASSLQSRSYNSPLHF.

The V gene is TRBV6-6, the J gene TRBJ2-1; either TRBD1 or TRBD2 may supply D (6 bases each). CDR1 is MNHNY, CDR2 SVGAGI, per germline (reference sequence). CDR3 length equals 14 residues. V lost 7 bases to trimming and J lost 4 bases, with 14 bases between them. CDR3 sequence (DNA): TGTGCCAGCAACGACAGGAGGGGGTACAATGAGCAGTTCTTC. As protein: CASNDRRGYNEQFF.

For the CDR3, the DNA is TGTGCCAGCAGTACGCCCGGGACTAGCGGAAGGGGTGAGCAGTTCTTC. It codes for CASSTPGTSGRGEQFF. V is TRBV2 and J is TRBJ2-1, with 11 bases that match TRBD2. Germline lookup yields CDR1 SNHLY and CDR2 FYNNEI. This CDR3 contains 16 residues. The V gene end was trimmed by 5 bases and the J gene end by 9 bases; junction bases not matched to a gene: 12.

In its sample, this clone was seen once. This sequence joins TRBV27 and TRBJ2-5; D is unresolved. The V and J ends lost 2 bases and 4 bases respectively, with 11 bases between them. The germline CDR1 and CDR2 sequences are MNHEY and SMNVEV (reference sequence). This CDR3 is built from 14 residues. Here the CDR3 reads CASSLVPSPETQYF. The DNA of the CDR3 is TGTGCCAGCAGTTTAGTCCCCTCTCCAGAGACCCAGTACTTC.

This chain joins TRBV23-1 and TRBJ1-1; the D is unclear. TRBV23-1 is placed among ORFs of uncertain function. V was shortened by 0 bases and J by 1 base, with 12 bases between the two germline ends. This CDR3 has 16 amino acids. CDR3 DNA sequence: TGCGCCAGCAGTCAATCGACGCACACTAAGAACACTGAAGCTTTCTTT. As protein: CASSQSTHTKNTEAFF.

V is TRBV6-1 and J is TRBJ2-7; 13 bases match TRBD2. V lost 4 bases to trimming and J lost 6 bases; unmatched junction nucleotides: 12. This CDR3 is built from 17 residues. Germline-derived CDR1 and CDR2 are MNHNS and SASEGT. CDR3 coding DNA: TGTGCCAGCAGTGTACTAGCGGGAGGGCCCGGTGGCTCCGAGCAGTACTTC. This sequence encodes CASSVLAGGPGGSEQYF.

The CDR3 DNA follows: TGTGCCTGGTCCCCCCCCAATCTCCACGAGCAGTACTTC. It yields the protein CAWSPPNLHEQYF. The chain couples TRBV30 to TRBJ2-7; D not certain. CDR1 and CDR2 from the germline V gene are GTSNPN and SVGIG (reference sequence). The CDR3 spans 13 residues. V shed 5 bases and J shed 5 bases, with 16 bases lying between them.

This clone was recorded once. The gene calls are TRBV11-1 and TRBJ1-1; D call uncertain. Germline values: CDR1 SGHAT, CDR2 FQDESV (reference sequence). The V and J ends lost 1 base and 3 bases respectively, with 12 bases between them. CDR3 size: 15 residues. The CDR3 region has the DNA TGTGCCAGCAGCTTAGTAGATCGCGGGGACACTGAAGCTTTCTTT. As protein: CASSLVDRGDTEAFF.

The chain couples TRBV5-4 to TRBJ2-2, with 7 bases fitting TRBD2. CDR3 length equals 16 residues. Germline CDR1 SGHNT, CDR2 YYREEE (reference sequence). Trimming took 0 bases from V and 3 from J; bases not matched to a gene: 5. The CDR3 nucleotides read TGTGCCAGCAGCTTGGCCACTAGCGCCTACACCGGGGAGCTGTTTTTT. Amino acids: CASSLATSAYTGELFF.

On this clone: This CDR3 is also generated by other DNA sequences in the sample. This chain joins TRBV14 and TRBJ2-7; D is unclear. This CDR3 comprises 14 residues. V was pared by 0 bases and J by 0 bases, with 6 bases between. Germline V lookup: CDR1 SGHDN, CDR2 FVKESK. This CDR3 is CASSQDLSSYEQYF. Written as DNA, the CDR3 is TGTGCCAGCAGCCAAGATTTAAGCTCCTACGAGCAGTACTTC.

V is TRBV25-1 and J is TRBJ1-1; D gene unclear. The germline V gene has CDR1 MGHDK and CDR2 SYGVNS. This CDR3 contains 12 residues. The germline V and J ends were trimmed by 2 bases and 4 bases, with 5 bases remaining between them. The CDR3 protein is CASSETITEAFF. In DNA, the CDR3 is TGTGCCAGCAGTGAAACAATCACTGAAGCTTTCTTT.

The CDR3 sequence: CASSLKVAGSLDEQFF. CDR3 coding DNA: TGCGCCAGCAGCTTGAAGGTAGCGGGATCATTGGATGAGCAGTTCTTC. This chain connects TRBV5-1 to TRBJ2-1, with 8 nucleotides matching TRBD2. With 1 base clipped from V and 8 bases from J, the junction kept 11 bases outside the gene matches. Germline V gene lookup returns CDR1 SGHRS and CDR2 YFSETQ. The CDR3 runs 16 residues.

In DNA, the CDR3 is TGCAGCGCGCCTCGAGGGGTTCCCCCCTATGGCGAGCAGTTCTTC. Translated: CSAPRGVPPYGEQFF. The chain carries TRBV29-1 and TRBJ2-1; D assignment may be TRBD1 or TRBD2 (5 bases each). Germline CDR1 reads SQVTM; CDR2 reads ANQGSEA. Trimming left V 7 bases short and J 10 bases short, with 26 bases between. The CDR3 totals 15 residues.

This chain links TRBV30 with TRBJ2-7; 8 bases agree with TRBD2. Looked up from germline, CDR1 is GTSNPN and CDR2 is SVGIG (reference sequence). The CDR3 loop spans 13 amino acids. The V segment lost 2 bases and the J segment 6 bases; nucleotides outside the gene matches: 6. This chain's CDR3 is CAWSHSGSLEQYF. The CDR3 region has the DNA TGTGCCTGGAGTCACAGCGGGAGCCTCGAGCAGTACTTC.

The chain couples TRBV27 to TRBJ2-3; the match to TRBD1 covers 12 bases. The trim removed 6 bases at V and 7 bases at J, leaving 29 bases unmatched. Germline V gene data show CDR1 as MNHEY and CDR2 as SMNVEV (reference sequence). This CDR3 spans 22 amino acids. CDR3 region: CASSRDRGRISGSSNKVYTQYF. CDR3 DNA sequence: TGTGCCAGCAGCCGGGACAGGGGGCGTATAAGCGGGAGCTCCAATAAAGTATATACGCAGTATTTT.

This chain joins TRBV11-3 and TRBJ2-5; TRBD2 matches 14 bases. The V gene's germline CDR1 is SGHNT and CDR2 YENEEA. CDR3 length equals 15 residues. V lost 1 base and J lost 5; bases outside the gene matches: 0. The CDR3 DNA reads as TGTGCCAGCAGCTTAGGGACTAGCGGGAGGGAGACCCAGTACTTC. The encoded protein is CASSLGTSGRETQYF.

The chain carries TRBV5-1 and TRBJ1-2, with 9 bases fitting TRBD1. The CDR3 has 18 amino acids. The germline CDR1 and CDR2 sequences are SGHRS and YFSETQ. The ends lost 2 bases at V and 5 bases at J; junction bases unmatched: 16. Here the CDR3 reads CASSLKPILQGASYGYTF. CDR3 sequence (DNA): TGCGCCAGCAGCTTAAAACCCATCCTACAGGGGGCGTCTTATGGCTACACCTTC.